Sequencing of this TCR beta chain was carried out in a study of identical twins. This clonotype showed up just a few times. Its antigen is undetermined. CDR1 and CDR2 (germline): KGHSH, LQKENI. V trimming: 3 bases; J trimming: 0 bases; junction bases outside the gene matches: 10. This CDR3 contains 17 residues. Findings of the study overall: Recombination models fit unrelated individuals' TCR alpha sharing but underestimated twins'.

MiXCR, run by TCRdb on the 5' RACE reads, gives a single entry per CDR3 protein. The table includes more than 1.5 million distinct CDR3 sequences, about 31% detected once. The sequence was obtained from a newborn girl in good health. This sequence joins TRBV18 and TRBJ2-7, with TRBD2 matching 8 bases. The sample taken for sequencing was cord blood. The chain's CDR3 is CASSPKLAGTSSYEQYF. The CDR3, as DNA: TGTGCCAGCTCACCCAAGCTAGCGGGTACATCCTCCTACGAGCAGTACTTC. Full variable domain (outside the CDR3, taken from reference TRBV18 and TRBJ2-7): NAGVMQNPRHLVRRRGQEARLRCSPMKGHSHVYWYRQLPEEGLKFMVYLQKENIIDESGMPKERFSAEFPKEGPSILRIQQVVRGDSAAYFCASSPKLAGTSSYEQYFGPGTRLTVT.